Given below is one TCR beta chain in context. The antigen remains unidentified. Via CD45RO/CCR7/CD25/CD127/CD95/CD27, cells of the CD4+ naive, central memory, regulatory and stem cell-like memory subsets were sorted. The record originates from a study of beta chain features in type 1 diabetes. All of the isolated RNA was reverse transcribed, so expressed TCRB transcripts were sequenced. Each sample of naive, central memory or regulatory T cells had, on average, roughly 3.5 million reads. Some clones are missing from TCRdb's copy, which holds only in-frame ones; the method was immunoSEQ multiplex PCR. The sample shows more than 300,000 clones, less than 9.5% of them seen only once. V dropped 2 bases and J dropped 6; count of bases not matched to a gene: 8. Germline CDR1 is MNHEY and CDR2 is SVGAGI. CDR3 size: 15 residues. General study points: Fewer junction insertions and more nucleotide deletions appeared in type 1 diabetes patients. TCRB CDR3 length was moderately but significantly reduced in all four CD4+ subsets of Type 1 diabetes patients.

The sequencing input was central memory CD4+ T cells from blood. The chain combines TRBV6-5 with TRBJ2-3; 7 bases agree with TRBD2. The sequence was obtained from a woman younger than 35 in good health. This CDR3 is CASSYTPRGVDTQYF. CDR3 DNA sequence: TGTGCCAGCAGTTACACACCCCGGGGGGTCGATACGCAGTATTTT.